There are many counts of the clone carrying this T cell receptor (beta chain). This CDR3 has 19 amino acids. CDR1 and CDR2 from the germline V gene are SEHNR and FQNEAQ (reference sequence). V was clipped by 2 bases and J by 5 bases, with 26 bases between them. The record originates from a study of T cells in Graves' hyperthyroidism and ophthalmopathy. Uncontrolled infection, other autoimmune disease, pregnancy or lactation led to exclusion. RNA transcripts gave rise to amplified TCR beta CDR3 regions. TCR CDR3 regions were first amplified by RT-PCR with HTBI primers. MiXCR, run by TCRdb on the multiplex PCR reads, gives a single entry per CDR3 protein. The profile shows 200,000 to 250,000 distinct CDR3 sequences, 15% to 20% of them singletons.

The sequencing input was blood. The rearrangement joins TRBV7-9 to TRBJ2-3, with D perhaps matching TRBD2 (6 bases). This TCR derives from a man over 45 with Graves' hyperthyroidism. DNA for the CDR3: TGTGCCAGCAGCTTATCGCCGAAGTTTGCGGGACTCTTCGTAGATACGCAGTATTTT. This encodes CASSLSPKFAGLFVDTQYF.